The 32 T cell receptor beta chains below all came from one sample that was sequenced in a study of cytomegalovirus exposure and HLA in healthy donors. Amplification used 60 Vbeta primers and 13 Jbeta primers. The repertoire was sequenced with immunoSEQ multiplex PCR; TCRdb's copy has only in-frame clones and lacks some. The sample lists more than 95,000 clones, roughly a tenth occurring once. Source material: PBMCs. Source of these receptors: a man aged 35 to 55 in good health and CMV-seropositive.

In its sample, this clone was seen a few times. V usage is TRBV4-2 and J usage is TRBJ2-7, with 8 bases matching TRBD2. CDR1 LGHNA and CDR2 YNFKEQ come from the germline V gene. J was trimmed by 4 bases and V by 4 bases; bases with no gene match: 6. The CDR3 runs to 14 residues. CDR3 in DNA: TGTGCCAGCAGCCTCGGACTAGCAGAGTACGAGCAGTACTTC. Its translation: CASSLGLAEYEQYF.

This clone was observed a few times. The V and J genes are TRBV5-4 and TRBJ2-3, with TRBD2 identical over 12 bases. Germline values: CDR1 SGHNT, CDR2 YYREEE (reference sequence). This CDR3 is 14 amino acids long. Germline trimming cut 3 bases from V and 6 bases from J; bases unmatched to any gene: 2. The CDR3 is CASSWTSGIDTQYF. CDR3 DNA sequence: TGTGCCAGCAGCTGGACTAGCGGGATCGATACGCAGTATTTT.

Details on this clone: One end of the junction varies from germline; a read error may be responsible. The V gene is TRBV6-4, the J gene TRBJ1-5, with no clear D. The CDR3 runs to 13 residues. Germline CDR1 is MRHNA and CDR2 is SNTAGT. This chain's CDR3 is CASSENSNQPKHF. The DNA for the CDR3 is TGTGCCAGCAGTGAAAACAGCAATCAGCCCAAGCATTTC.

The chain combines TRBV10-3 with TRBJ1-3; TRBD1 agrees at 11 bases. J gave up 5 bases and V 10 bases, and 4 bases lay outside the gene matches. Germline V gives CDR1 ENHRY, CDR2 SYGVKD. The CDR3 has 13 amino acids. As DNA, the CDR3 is TGTGCCAACGGACAGGGGGCCCGAAACACCATATATTTT. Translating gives CANGQGARNTIYF.

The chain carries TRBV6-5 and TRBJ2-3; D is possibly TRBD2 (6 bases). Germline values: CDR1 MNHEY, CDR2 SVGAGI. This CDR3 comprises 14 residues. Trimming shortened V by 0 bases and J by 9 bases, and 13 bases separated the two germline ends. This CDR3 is CASSYSSSGLTQYF. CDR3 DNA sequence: TGTGCCAGCAGTTACTCGAGTAGCGGCCTCACGCAGTATTTT.

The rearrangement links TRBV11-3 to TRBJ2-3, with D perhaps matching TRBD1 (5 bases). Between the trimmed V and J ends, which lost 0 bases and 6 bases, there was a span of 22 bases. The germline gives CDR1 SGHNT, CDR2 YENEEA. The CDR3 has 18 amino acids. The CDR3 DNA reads TGTGCCAGCAGCTTAGACCAGGGTATCGATAGAAGTGGGGATACGCAGTATTTT. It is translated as CASSLDQGIDRSGDTQYF.

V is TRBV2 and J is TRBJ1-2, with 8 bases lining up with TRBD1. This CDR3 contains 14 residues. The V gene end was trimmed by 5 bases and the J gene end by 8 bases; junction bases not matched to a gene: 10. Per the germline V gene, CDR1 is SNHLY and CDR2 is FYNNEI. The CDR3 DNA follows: TGTGCCAGCAGTTCAACCGACAGGGGTGGGGGCTACACCTTC. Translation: CASSSTDRGGGYTF.

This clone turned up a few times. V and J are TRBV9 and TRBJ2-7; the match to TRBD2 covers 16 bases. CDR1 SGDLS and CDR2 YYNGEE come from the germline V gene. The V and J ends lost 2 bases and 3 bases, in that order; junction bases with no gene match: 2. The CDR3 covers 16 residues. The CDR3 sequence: CASSVGTSGRDYEQYF. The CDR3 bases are TGTGCCAGCAGCGTTGGGACTAGCGGGAGGGACTACGAGCAGTACTTC.

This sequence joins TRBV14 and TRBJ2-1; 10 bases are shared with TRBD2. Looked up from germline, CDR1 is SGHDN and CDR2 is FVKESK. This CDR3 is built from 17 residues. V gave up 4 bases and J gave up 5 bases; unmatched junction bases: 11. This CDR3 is CASSPPWPLAGDNEQFF. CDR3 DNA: TGTGCCAGCAGCCCCCCCTGGCCTCTAGCGGGAGACAATGAGCAGTTCTTC.

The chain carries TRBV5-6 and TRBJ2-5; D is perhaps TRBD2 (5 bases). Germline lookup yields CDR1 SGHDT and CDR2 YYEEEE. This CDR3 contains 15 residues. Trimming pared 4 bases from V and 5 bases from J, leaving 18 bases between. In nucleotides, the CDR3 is TGTGCCAGCAGCCCCCAGCCGGCCCGAGGGGAGACCCAGTACTTC. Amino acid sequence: CASSPQPARGETQYF.

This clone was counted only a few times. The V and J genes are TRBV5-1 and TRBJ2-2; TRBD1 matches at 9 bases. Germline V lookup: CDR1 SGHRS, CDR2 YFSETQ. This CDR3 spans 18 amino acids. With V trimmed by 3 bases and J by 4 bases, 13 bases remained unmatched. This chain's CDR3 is CASSWGPGQGSSTGELFF. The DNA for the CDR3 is TGCGCCAGCAGCTGGGGCCCGGGACAGGGCTCGTCCACCGGGGAGCTGTTTTTT.

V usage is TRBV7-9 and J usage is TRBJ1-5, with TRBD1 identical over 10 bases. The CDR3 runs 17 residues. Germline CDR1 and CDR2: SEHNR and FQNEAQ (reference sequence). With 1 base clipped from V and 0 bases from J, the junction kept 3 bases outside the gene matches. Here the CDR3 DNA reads TGTGCCAGCAGCTTAGAGGGGACAGGGGCTAGCAATCAGCCCCAGCATTTT. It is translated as CASSLEGTGASNQPQHF.

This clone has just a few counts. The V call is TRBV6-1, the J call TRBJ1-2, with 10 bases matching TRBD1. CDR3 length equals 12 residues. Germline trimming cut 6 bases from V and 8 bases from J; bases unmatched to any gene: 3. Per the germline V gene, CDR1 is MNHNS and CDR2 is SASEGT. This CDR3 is CASSGTGDGYTF. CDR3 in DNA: TGTGCCAGCAGCGGGACAGGGGACGGCTACACCTTC.

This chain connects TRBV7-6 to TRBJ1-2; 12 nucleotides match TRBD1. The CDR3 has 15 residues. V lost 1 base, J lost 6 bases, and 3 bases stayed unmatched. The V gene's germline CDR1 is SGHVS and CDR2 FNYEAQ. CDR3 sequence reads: CASSLDGTGGNGYTF. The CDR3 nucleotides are TGTGCCAGCAGCTTAGATGGGACAGGGGGCAATGGCTACACCTTC.

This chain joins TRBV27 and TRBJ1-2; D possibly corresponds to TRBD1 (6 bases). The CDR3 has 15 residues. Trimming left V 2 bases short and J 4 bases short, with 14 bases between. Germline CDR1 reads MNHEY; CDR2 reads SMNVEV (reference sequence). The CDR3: CASSLGQGRAYGYTF. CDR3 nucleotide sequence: TGTGCCAGCAGTTTAGGCCAGGGGCGCGCCTATGGCTACACCTTC.

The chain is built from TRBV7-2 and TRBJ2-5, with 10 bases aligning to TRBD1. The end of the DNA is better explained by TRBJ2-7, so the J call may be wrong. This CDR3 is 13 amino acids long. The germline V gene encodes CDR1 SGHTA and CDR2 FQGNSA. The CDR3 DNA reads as TGTGCCAGCAGCTGGACAGGGGGCTACGAGCAGTACTTC. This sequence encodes CASSWTGGYEQYF.

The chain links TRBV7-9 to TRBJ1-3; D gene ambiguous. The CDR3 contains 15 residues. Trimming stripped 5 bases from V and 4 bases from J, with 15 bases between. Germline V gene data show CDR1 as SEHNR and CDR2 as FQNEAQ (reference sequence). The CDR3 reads CASSTYRGEGNTIYF. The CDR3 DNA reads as TGTGCCAGCAGCACCTACCGGGGAGAGGGAAACACCATATATTTT.

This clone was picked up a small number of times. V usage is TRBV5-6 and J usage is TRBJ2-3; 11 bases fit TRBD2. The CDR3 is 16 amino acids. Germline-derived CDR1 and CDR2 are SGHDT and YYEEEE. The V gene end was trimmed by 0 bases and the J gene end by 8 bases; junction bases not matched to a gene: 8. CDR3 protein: CASSLELAGVVGTQYF. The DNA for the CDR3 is TGTGCCAGCAGCTTGGAACTAGCGGGAGTCGTAGGTACGCAGTATTTT.

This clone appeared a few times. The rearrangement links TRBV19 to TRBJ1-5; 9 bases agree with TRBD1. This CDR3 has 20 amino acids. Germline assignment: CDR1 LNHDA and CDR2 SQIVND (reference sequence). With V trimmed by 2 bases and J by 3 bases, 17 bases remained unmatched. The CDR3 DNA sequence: TGTGCCAGTAGTATAATGGTAGGGACAGGGCGATGGGGTGCCAATCAGCCCCAGCATTTT. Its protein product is CASSIMVGTGRWGANQPQHF.

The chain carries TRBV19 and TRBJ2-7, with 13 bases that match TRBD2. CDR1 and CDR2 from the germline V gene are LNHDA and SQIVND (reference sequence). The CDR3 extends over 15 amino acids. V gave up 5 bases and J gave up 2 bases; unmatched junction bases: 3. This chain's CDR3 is CASSATSGGTYEQYF. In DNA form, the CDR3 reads TGTGCCAGTAGTGCGACTAGCGGGGGGACCTACGAGCAGTACTTC.

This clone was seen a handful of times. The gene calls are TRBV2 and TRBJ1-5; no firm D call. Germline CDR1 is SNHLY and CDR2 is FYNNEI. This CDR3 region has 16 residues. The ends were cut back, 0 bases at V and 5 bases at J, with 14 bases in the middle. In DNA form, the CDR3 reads TGTGCCAGCAGTGAAGCCGGCACGGCCGGGGATCAGCCCCAGCATTTT. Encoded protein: CASSEAGTAGDQPQHF.

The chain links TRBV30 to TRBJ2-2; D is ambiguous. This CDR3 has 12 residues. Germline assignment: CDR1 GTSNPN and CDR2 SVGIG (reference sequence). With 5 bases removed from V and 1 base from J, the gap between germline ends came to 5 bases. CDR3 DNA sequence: TGTGCCTGGGGGCAGAACACCGGGGAGCTGTTTTTT. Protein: CAWGQNTGELFF.

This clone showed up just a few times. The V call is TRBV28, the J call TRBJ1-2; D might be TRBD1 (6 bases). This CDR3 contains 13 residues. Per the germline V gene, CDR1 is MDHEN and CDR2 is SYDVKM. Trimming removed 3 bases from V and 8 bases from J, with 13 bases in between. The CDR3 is CASSFDRRRGYTF. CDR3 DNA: TGTGCCAGCAGTTTCGACAGGCGCCGAGGCTACACCTTC.

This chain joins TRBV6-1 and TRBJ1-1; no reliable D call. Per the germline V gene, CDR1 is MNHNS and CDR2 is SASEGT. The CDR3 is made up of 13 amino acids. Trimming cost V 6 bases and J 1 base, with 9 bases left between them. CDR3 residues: CASREDGNTEAFF. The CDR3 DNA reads TGTGCCAGCAGGGAGGACGGGAACACTGAAGCTTTCTTT.

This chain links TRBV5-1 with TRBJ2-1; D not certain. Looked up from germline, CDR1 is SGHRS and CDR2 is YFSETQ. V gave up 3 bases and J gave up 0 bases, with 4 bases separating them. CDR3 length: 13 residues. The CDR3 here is CASSSSSYNEQFF. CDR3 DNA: TGCGCCAGCAGCTCTAGCTCCTACAATGAGCAGTTCTTC.

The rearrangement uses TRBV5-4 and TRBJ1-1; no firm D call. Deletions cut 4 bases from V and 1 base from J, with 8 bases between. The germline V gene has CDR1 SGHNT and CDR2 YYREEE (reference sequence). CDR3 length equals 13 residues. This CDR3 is CASSTSQNTEAFF. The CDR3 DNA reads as TGTGCCAGCAGCACATCACAGAACACTGAAGCTTTCTTT.

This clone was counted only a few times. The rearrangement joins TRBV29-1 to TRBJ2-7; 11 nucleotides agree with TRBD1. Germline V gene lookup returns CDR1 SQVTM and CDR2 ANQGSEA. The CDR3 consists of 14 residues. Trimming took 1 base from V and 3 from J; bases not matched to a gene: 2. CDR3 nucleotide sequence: TGCAGCGTTGAAGGGACAGGGGGCTACTACGAGCAGTACTTC. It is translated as CSVEGTGGYYEQYF.

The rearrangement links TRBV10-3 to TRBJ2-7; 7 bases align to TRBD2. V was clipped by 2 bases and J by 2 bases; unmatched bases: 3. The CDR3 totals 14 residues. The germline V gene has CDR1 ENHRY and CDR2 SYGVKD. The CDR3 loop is CAISEREDPYEQYF. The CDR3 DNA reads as TGTGCCATCAGTGAGCGGGAGGATCCCTACGAGCAGTACTTC.

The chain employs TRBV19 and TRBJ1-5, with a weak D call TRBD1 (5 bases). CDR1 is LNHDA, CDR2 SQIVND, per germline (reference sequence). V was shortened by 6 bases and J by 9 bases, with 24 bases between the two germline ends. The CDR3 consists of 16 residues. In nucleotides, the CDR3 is TGTGCCAGTAGCGAAACGGCAGGGTGGAGCTCAAGGCCCCAGCATTTT. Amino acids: CASSETAGWSSRPQHF.

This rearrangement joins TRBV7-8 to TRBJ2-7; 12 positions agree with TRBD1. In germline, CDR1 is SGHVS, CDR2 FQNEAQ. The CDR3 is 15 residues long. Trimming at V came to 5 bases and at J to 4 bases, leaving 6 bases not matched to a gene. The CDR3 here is CASSGQGQGAYEQYF. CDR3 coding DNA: TGTGCCAGCAGCGGGCAGGGACAGGGGGCTTACGAGCAGTACTTC.

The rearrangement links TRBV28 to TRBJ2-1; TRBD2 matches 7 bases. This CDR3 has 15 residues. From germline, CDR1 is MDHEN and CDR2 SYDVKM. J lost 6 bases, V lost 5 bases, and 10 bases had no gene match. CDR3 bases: TGTGCCAGCAGTCTTGAGGGGACTACGGGCAATGAGCAGTTCTTC. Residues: CASSLEGTTGNEQFF.

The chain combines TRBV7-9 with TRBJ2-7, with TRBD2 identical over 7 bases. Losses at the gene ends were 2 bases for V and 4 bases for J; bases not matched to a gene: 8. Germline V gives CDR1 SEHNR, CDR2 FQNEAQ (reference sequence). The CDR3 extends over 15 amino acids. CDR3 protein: CASSLNGGRTYEQYF. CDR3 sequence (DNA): TGTGCCAGCAGCTTAAACGGCGGGAGAACATACGAGCAGTACTTC.